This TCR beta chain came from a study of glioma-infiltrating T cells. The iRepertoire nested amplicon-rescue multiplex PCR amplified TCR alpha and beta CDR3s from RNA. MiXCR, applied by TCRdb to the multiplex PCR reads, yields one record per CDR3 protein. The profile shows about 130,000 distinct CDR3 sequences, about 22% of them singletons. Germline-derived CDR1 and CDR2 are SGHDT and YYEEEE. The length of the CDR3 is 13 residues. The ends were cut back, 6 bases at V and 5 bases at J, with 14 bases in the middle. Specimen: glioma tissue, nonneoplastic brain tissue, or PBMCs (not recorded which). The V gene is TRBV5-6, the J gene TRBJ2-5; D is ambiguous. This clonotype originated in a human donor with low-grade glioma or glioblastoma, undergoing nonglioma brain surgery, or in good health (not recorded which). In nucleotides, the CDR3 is TGTGCCAGCATCCCTACAGTAGGGGAGACCCAGTACTTC. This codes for CASIPTVGETQYF.